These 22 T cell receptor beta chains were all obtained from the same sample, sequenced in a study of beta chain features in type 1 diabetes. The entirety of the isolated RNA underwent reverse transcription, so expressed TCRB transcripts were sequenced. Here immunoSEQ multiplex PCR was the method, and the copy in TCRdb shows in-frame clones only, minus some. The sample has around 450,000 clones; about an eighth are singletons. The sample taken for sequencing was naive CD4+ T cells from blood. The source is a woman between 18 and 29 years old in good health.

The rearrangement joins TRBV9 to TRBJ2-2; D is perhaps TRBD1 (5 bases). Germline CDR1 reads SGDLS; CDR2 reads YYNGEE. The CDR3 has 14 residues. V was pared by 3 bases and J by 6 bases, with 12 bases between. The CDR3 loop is CASSGVSGPGELFF. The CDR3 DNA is TGTGCCAGCAGCGGAGTTTCAGGGCCCGGGGAGCTGTTTTTT.

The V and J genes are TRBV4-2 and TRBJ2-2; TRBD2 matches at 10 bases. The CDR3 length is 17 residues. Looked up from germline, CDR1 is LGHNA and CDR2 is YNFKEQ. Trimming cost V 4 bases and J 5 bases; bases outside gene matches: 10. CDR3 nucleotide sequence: TGTGCCAGCAGCCTCGCAGAGCTAGCGGGAGATACCGGGGAGCTGTTTTTT. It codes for CASSLAELAGDTGELFF.

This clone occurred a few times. In nucleotides, the CDR3 is TGCGCCAGCAGCTTCGCACCGGGACAGCAAGAGACCCAGTACTTC. Amino acids: CASSFAPGQQETQYF. The V call is TRBV5-1, the J call TRBJ2-5; 7 nucleotides match TRBD1. Trimming took 2 bases from V and 2 from J; bases not matched to a gene: 6. Germline values: CDR1 SGHRS, CDR2 YFSETQ. The CDR3 consists of 15 residues. Full variable domain (rest looked up from reference TRBV5-1 and TRBJ2-5): KAGVTQTPRYLIKTRGQQVTLSCSPISGHRSVSWYQQTPGQGLQFLFEYFSETQRNKGNFPGRFSGRQFSNSRSEMNVSTLELGDSALYLCASSFAPGQQETQYFGPGTRLLVL.

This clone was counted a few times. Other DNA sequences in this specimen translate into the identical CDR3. CDR3 DNA sequence: TGTGCCAGCTCACCTCCTAGCGGCAGCTCCTACAATGAGCAGTTCTTC. Translating gives CASSPPSGSSYNEQFF. V is TRBV18 and J is TRBJ2-1; TRBD2 agrees at 7 bases. V trimming: 3 bases; J trimming: 0 bases; junction bases outside the gene matches: 5. Per germline, CDR1 KGHSH and CDR2 LQKENI. The CDR3 loop spans 16 amino acids.

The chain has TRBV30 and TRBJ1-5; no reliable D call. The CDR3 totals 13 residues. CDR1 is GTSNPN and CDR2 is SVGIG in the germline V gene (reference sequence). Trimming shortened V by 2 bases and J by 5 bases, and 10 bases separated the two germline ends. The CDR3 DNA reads TGTGCCTGGAGTAGGCATATTGATCAGCCCCAGCATTTT. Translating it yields CAWSRHIDQPQHF.

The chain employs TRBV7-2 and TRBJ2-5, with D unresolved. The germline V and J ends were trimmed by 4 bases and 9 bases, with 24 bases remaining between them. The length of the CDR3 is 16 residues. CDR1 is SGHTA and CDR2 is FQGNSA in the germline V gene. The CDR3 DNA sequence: TGTGCCAGCAGCTCCCCCCGGCTGGCGCGACCTTCGGCCCAGTACTTC. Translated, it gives CASSSPRLARPSAQYF.

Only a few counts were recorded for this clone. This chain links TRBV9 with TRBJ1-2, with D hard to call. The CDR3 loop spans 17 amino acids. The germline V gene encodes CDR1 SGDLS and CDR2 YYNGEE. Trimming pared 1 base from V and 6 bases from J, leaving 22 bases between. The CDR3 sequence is CASSVSYLLGRENGYTF. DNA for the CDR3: TGTGCCAGCAGCGTAAGTTACCTTCTGGGGAGAGAAAATGGCTACACCTTC.

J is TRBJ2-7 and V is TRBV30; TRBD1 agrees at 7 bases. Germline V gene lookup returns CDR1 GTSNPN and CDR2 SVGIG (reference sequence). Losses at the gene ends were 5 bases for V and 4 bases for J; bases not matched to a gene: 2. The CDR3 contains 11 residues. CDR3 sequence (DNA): TGTGCCTGGGGGACAGTGTACGAGCAGTACTTC. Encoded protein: CAWGTVYEQYF.

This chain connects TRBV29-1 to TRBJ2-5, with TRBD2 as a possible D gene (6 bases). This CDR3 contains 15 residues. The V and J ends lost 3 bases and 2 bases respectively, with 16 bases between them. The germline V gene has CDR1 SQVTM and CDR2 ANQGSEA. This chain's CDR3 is CSVEEGRPVQETQYF. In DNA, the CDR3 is TGCAGCGTTGAGGAGGGACGTCCCGTACAAGAGACCCAGTACTTC.

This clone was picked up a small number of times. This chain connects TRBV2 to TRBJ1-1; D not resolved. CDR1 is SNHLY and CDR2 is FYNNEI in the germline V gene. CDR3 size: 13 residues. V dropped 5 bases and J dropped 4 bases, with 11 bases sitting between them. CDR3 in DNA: TGTGCCAGCAGTTCCTTCTGGGGCACTGAAGCTTTCTTT. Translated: CASSSFWGTEAFF.

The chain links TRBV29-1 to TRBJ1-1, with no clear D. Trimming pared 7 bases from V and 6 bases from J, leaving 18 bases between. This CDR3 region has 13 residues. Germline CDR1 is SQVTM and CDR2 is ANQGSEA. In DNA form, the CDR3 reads TGCAGCGCCCGACCAACCTCAAGGCCTGAAGCTTTCTTT. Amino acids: CSARPTSRPEAFF.

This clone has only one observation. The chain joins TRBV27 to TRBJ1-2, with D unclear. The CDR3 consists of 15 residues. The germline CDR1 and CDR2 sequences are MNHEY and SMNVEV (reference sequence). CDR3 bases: TGTGCAAGTTTATTCGACGCCCCCTCGGACTATGGCTACACCTTC. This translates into CASLFDAPSDYGYTF.

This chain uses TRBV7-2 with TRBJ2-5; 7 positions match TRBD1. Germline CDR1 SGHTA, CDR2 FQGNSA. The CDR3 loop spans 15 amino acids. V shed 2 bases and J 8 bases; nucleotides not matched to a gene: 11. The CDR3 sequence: CASSLPYRDRDTQYF. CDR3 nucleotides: TGTGCCAGCAGCTTACCCTACCGGGACAGAGATACCCAGTACTTC.

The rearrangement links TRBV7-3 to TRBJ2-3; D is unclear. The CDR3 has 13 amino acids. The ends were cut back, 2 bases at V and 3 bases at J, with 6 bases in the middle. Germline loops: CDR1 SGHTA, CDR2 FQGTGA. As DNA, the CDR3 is TGTGCCAGCAGCTTATGGTCAACAGATACGCAGTATTTT. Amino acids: CASSLWSTDTQYF.

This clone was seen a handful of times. DNA for the CDR3: TGTGCCAGCAGTGGGACAGGGAGCGGCTACACCTTC. This sequence encodes CASSGTGSGYTF. V and J are TRBV28 and TRBJ1-2; TRBD1 agrees at 9 bases. Trimming at V came to 5 bases and at J to 8 bases, leaving 3 bases not matched to a gene. From germline, CDR1 is MDHEN and CDR2 SYDVKM. The CDR3 is 12 residues long.

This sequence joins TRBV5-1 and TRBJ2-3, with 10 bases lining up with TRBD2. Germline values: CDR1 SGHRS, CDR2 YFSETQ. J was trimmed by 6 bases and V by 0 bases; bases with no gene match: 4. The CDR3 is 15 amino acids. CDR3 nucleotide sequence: TGCGCCAGCAGCTTGGGAAGCGGGGGGGCCGATACGCAGTATTTT. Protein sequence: CASSLGSGGADTQYF.

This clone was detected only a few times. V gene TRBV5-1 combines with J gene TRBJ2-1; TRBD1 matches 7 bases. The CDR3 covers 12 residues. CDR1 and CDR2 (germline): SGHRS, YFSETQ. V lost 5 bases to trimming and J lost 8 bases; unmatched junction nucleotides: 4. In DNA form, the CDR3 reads TGCGCCAGCAGGGGTACAGGGGATGAGCAGTTCTTC. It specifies CASRGTGDEQFF.

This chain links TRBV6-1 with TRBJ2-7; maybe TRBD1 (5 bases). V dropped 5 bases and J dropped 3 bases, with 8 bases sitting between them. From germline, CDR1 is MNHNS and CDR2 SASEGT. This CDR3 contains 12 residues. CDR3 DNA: TGTGCCAGCAGTCGGCAGGGCTACGAGCAGTACGTC. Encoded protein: CASSRQGYEQYV.

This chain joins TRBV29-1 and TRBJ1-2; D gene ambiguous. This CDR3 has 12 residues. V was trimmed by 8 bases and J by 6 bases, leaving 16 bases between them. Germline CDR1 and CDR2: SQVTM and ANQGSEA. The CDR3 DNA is TGCAGCACAAATGGGAGGGCTGATGGCTACACCTTC. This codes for CSTNGRADGYTF.

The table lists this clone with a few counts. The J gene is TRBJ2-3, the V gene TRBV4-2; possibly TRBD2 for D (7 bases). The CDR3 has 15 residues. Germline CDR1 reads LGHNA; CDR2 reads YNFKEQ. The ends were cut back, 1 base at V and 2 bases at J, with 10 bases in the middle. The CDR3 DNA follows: TGTGCCAGCAGCCAAGCGGGGGGCGCCACAGATACGCAGTATTTT. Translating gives CASSQAGGATDTQYF.

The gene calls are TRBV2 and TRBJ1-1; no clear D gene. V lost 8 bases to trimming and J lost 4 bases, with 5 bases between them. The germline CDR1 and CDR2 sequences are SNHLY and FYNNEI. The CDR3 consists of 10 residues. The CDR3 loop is CASVGTEAFF. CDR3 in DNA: TGTGCCAGCGTGGGCACTGAAGCTTTCTTT.

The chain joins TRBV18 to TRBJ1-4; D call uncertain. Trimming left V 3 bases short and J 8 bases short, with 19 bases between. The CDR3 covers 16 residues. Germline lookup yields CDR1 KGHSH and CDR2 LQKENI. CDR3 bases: TGTGCCAGCTCACCTAGGTGGGCGCCCCGTCACGAAAAACTGTTTTTT. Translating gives CASSPRWAPRHEKLFF.